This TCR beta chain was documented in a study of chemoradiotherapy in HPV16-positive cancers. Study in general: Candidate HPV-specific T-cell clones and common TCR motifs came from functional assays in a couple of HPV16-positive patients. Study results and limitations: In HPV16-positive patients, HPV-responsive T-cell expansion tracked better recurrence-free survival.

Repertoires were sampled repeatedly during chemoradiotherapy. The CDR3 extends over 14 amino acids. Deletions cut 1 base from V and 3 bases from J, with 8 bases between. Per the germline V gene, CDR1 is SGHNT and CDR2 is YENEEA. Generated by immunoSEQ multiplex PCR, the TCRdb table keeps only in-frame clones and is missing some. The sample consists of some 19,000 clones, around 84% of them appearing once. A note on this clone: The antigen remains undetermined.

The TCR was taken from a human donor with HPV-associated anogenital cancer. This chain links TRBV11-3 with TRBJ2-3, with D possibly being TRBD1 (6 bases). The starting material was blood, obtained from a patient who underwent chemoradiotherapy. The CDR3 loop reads CASSLGRGTDTQYF. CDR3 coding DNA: TGTGCCAGCAGCTTAGGTAGGGGGACAGATACGCAGTATTTT.